Each of the 21 T cell receptor beta chains below was sequenced from the same sample in a study of shared clonotypes between healthy human individuals. The repertoire was sequenced with immunoSEQ multiplex PCR; TCRdb's copy has only in-frame clones and lacks some. The data contain millions of clones, 85% to 95% of them seen just once; the ten biggest clones take up about 1.5%. Terminally differentiated effector memory CD45RA+ cells were excluded by CCR7 positive selection of CD45RO-negative cells. Sequenced: naive CD8+ T cells from PBMCs. The receptors stem from a young man in good health. Some clones in this sample may be carry-over from other donors' samples.

The chain combines TRBV7-6 with TRBJ2-3, with D possibly TRBD2 on 5 matching bases. This CDR3 spans 18 amino acids. Deletions cut 4 bases from V and 0 bases from J, with 20 bases between. Germline V gene sequence: CDR1 SGHVS, CDR2 FNYEAQ. This chain's CDR3 is CASSSSILRFTSTDTQYF. The CDR3, as DNA: TGTGCCAGCAGCTCTAGCATTCTCAGATTTACTAGCACAGATACGCAGTATTTT.

V usage is TRBV6-5 and J usage is TRBJ2-1; 12 nucleotides agree with TRBD2. This CDR3 spans 16 amino acids. Per germline, CDR1 MNHEY and CDR2 SVGAGI. The V gene end was trimmed by 2 bases and the J gene end by 3 bases; junction bases not matched to a gene: 2. The CDR3: CASSYATSGSYNEQFF. The DNA of the CDR3 is TGTGCCAGCAGTTACGCGACTAGCGGGAGCTACAATGAGCAGTTCTTC.

Turning to this clone: Other DNA sequences of this sample code for an identical CDR3. This chain uses TRBV27 with TRBJ2-7, with 7 nucleotides matching TRBD2. There are 16 residues in the CDR3. The junction had 10 bases not matched to a gene; V was cut back by 5 bases and J by 0 bases. Germline V lookup: CDR1 MNHEY, CDR2 SMNVEV (reference sequence). This CDR3 is CASSPSRGESSYEQYF. The CDR3 DNA sequence: TGTGCCAGCAGTCCCAGTCGGGGGGAGAGCTCCTACGAGCAGTACTTC.

In its sample, this clone was seen a few times. The chain joins TRBV30 to TRBJ1-2; a possible D gene is TRBD1 (5 bases). The CDR3 totals 13 residues. CDR1 is GTSNPN and CDR2 is SVGIG in the germline V gene (reference sequence). The V end was cut by 0 bases, the J end by 7 bases, with 12 bases between. DNA for the CDR3: TGTGCCTGGAGTGTACCGTGGGACGGTGGCTACACCTTC. Amino acids: CAWSVPWDGGYTF.

The chain carries TRBV10-3 and TRBJ1-2; D remains ambiguous. Germline V gene sequence: CDR1 ENHRY, CDR2 SYGVKD. The V gene lost 0 bases and the J gene lost 0 bases, with 17 bases spanning the gap. This CDR3 is built from 18 residues. CDR3 sequence: CAISESTRAGLANYGYTF. The CDR3, as DNA: TGTGCCATCAGTGAGTCGACTCGGGCAGGCCTTGCTAACTATGGCTACACCTTC.

V and J are TRBV29-1 and TRBJ2-3; TRBD2 matches 10 bases. This CDR3 region has 14 residues. Trimming at V came to 3 bases and at J to 3 bases, leaving 3 bases not matched to a gene. CDR1 and CDR2 from the germline V gene are SQVTM and ANQGSEA. The DNA of the CDR3 is TGCAGCGTTGATAGCGGGAGGTCGACAGATACGCAGTATTTT. It encodes CSVDSGRSTDTQYF.

The chain employs TRBV5-1 and TRBJ2-1; 13 bases agree with TRBD2. Germline CDR1 reads SGHRS; CDR2 reads YFSETQ. Trimming at V came to 6 bases and at J to 7 bases, leaving 7 bases not matched to a gene. The CDR3 loop spans 15 amino acids. The CDR3 coding sequence is TGCGCCAGCAAGGTCGGGACTAGCGGGATTAATGAGCAGTTCTTC. Protein sequence: CASKVGTSGINEQFF.

CDR3 sequence reads: CASSPRTGGYGYTF. The CDR3 DNA follows: TGTGCCAGCAGCCCTCGGACAGGGGGCTATGGCTACACCTTC. V is TRBV9 and J is TRBJ1-2; 10 bases match TRBD1. Germline CDR1 is SGDLS and CDR2 is YYNGEE. The CDR3 spans 14 residues. The V and J ends lost 4 bases and 4 bases, in that order; junction bases with no gene match: 4.

The rearrangement joins TRBV7-8 to TRBJ2-1, with 8 nucleotides matching TRBD2. This CDR3 spans 14 amino acids. Germline V lookup: CDR1 SGHVS, CDR2 FQNEAQ. The V segment lost 6 bases and the J segment 8 bases; nucleotides outside the gene matches: 9. CDR3 bases: TGTGCCAGCAGTTACGGTAGCGGGGTGGATGAGCAGTTCTTC. The encoded protein is CASSYGSGVDEQFF.

The gene calls are TRBV27 and TRBJ2-5; a possible D gene is TRBD2 (6 bases). Germline assignment: CDR1 MNHEY and CDR2 SMNVEV (reference sequence). Trimming took 3 bases from V and 6 from J, leaving 11 bases between them. The CDR3 has 13 residues. This CDR3 is CASSLGGEQTQYF. DNA for the CDR3: TGTGCCAGCAGTTTGGGGGGAGAACAGACCCAGTACTTC.

This clone was recorded once. Distinct nucleotide sequences in the sample also encode this CDR3. This chain uses TRBV9 with TRBJ2-7, with 8 bases identical to TRBD1. The CDR3 contains 13 residues. Germline CDR1 reads SGDLS; CDR2 reads YYNGEE. J was trimmed by 6 bases and V by 4 bases; bases with no gene match: 6. The CDR3 DNA reads TGTGCCAGCAGCCCGGACAGGGTCAGCGAGCAGTACTTC. Its translation is CASSPDRVSEQYF. Together with reference TRBV9 and TRBJ2-7, the CDR3 gives the full variable domain: DSGVTQTPKHLITATGQRVTLRCSPRSGDLSVYWYQQSLDQGLQFLIQYYNGEERAKGNILERFSAQQFPDLHSELNLSSLELGDSALYFCASSPDRVSEQYFGPGTRLTVT.

The chain couples TRBV2 to TRBJ1-5; 8 bases fit TRBD1. V was clipped by 3 bases and J by 7 bases; unmatched bases: 17. CDR1 is SNHLY and CDR2 is FYNNEI in the germline V gene. CDR3 length: 18 residues. The CDR3 DNA sequence: TGTGCCAGCAGTGATCCAACGAGGACCGACAGGGGCGGCCAGCCCCAGCATTTT. It specifies CASSDPTRTDRGGQPQHF.

The chain links TRBV27 to TRBJ1-2, with D possibly being TRBD1 (5 bases). Trimming took off 4 bases at V and 1 base at J, with 13 bases between the two ends. CDR1 is MNHEY and CDR2 is SMNVEV in the germline V gene (reference sequence). This CDR3 region has 15 residues. The CDR3 here is CASSSWDGINYGYTF. In DNA, the CDR3 is TGTGCCAGCAGTTCGTGGGACGGAATTAACTATGGCTACACCTTC.

The gene calls are TRBV2 and TRBJ2-3, with D possibly TRBD2 on 5 matching bases. Germline V CDR1 and CDR2: SNHLY, FYNNEI. Trimming took off 2 bases at V and 0 bases at J, with 15 bases between the two ends. CDR3 length equals 17 residues. CDR3 in DNA: TGTGCCAGCAGTGAAATATCACTAGAACTTAGCACAGATACGCAGTATTTT. Protein sequence: CASSEISLELSTDTQYF.

V and J are TRBV29-1 and TRBJ2-3, with 12 nucleotides matching TRBD2. CDR3 length equals 15 residues. CDR1 is SQVTM and CDR2 is ANQGSEA in the germline V gene. V trimming: 6 bases; J trimming: 3 bases; junction bases outside the gene matches: 7. In nucleotides, the CDR3 is TGCAGCGTAAAGAAGACTAGCGGGAGAACAGATACGCAGTATTTT. Protein product: CSVKKTSGRTDTQYF.

CDR3 in DNA: TGTGCCAGCACTGCGGACTTAGCCTACGAGCAGTACTTC. This gives the protein CASTADLAYEQYF. The V call is TRBV28, the J call TRBJ2-7; D is possibly TRBD2 (5 bases). Germline CDR1 MDHEN, CDR2 SYDVKM. CDR3 length: 13 residues. The V gene lost 7 bases and the J gene lost 2 bases, with 12 bases spanning the gap.

In the case of this clone: Other nucleotide sequences from this sample produce the same CDR3. The chain is built from TRBV7-9 and TRBJ2-1; TRBD1 or TRBD2 may be the D gene (5 bases each). This CDR3 comprises 14 residues. With 4 bases removed from V and 0 bases from J, the gap between germline ends came to 7 bases. Germline CDR1 reads SEHNR; CDR2 reads FQNEAQ (reference sequence). The CDR3 protein is CASSWGSSYNEQFF. The CDR3 coding sequence is TGTGCCAGCAGCTGGGGGAGCTCCTACAATGAGCAGTTCTTC.

The rearrangement links TRBV7-2 to TRBJ1-1, with D maybe TRBD1 (5 bases). This CDR3 has 15 amino acids. Germline CDR1 is SGHTA and CDR2 is FQGNSA. V lost 5 bases to trimming and J lost 6 bases, with 19 bases between them. CDR3 amino acids: CASSPRTGPGPEAFF. In nucleotides, the CDR3 is TGTGCCAGCAGCCCTCGGACGGGACCGGGGCCTGAAGCTTTCTTT.

In the case of this clone: Within the sample, other DNA sequences also encode this same CDR3. The chain links TRBV27 to TRBJ2-1, with D possibly matching TRBD2 (6 bases). The CDR3 is made up of 15 amino acids. The germline V gene has CDR1 MNHEY and CDR2 SMNVEV (reference sequence). Deletions cut 6 bases from V and 4 bases from J, with 16 bases between. This CDR3 is CASSSLEGLYNEQFF. CDR3 sequence (DNA): TGTGCCAGCAGCAGTTTGGAGGGTCTGTACAATGAGCAGTTCTTC.

This rearrangement joins TRBV29-1 to TRBJ2-5, with D perhaps TRBD1 (6 bases). Trimming removed 7 bases at V and 5 bases at J, with 23 bases between. This CDR3 has 15 residues. CDR1 SQVTM and CDR2 ANQGSEA come from the germline V gene. CDR3 nucleotides: TGCAGCGCCCTGGGGGCAGGGAAGGGCCTGGAGACCCAGTACTTC. Its translation is CSALGAGKGLETQYF. Variable domain in full (rest from reference TRBV29-1 and TRBJ2-5): SAVISQKPSRDICQRGTSLTIQCQVDSQVTMMFWYRQQPGQSLTLIATANQGSEATYESGFVIDKFPISRPNLTFSTLTVSNMSPEDSSIYLCSALGAGKGLETQYFGPGTRLLVL.

With regard to this clone: Other DNA sequences from this sample encode an identical CDR3 as well. The genes are TRBV29-1 and TRBJ2-7, with 10 bases lining up with TRBD1. The germline V gene has CDR1 SQVTM and CDR2 ANQGSEA. The trim removed 0 bases at V and 3 bases at J, leaving 2 bases unmatched. The CDR3 has 14 residues. CDR3: CSVEDRDRGYEQYF. The CDR3 DNA reads as TGCAGCGTTGAAGACAGGGACAGGGGCTACGAGCAGTACTTC.